The rows below give T cell receptor beta chains drawn from one sample of a study of T cells in Graves' hyperthyroidism and ophthalmopathy. TCRdb independently ran MiXCR on the multiplex PCR reads; one entry per CDR3 protein. The sample shows fewer than 450,000 distinct CDR3 sequences, roughly 18% of them seen only once. The sample consisted of blood. Every receptor here comes from a man aged 18 to 35 with Graves' ophthalmopathy. CDR3s include the opening cysteine and the closing phenylalanine or tryptophan. The order of the fields is V gene, clone size, J gene, D gene, CDR3 protein, CDR3 DNA. D genes are given only for firm matches. Part of the rows lack a size; the others show once, few, many or a class for expanded clones.

v_call: TRBV27
clone_size: NA
j_call: TRBJ2-3
d_call: TRBD2
cdr3_aa: CASSQFPRGGIDTQYF
cdr3_nt: TGTGCCAGCAGCCAATTCCCCCGGGGGGGCATAGATACGCAGTATTTT

v_call: TRBV7-9
clone_size: once
j_call: TRBJ2-1
d_call: TRBD1
cdr3_aa: CASSRPGTGTNEQFF
cdr3_nt: TGTGCCAGCAGTCGCCCCGGGACAGGGACCAATGAGCAGTTCTTC

v_call: TRBV3-1
clone_size: many
j_call: TRBJ2-7
d_call: NA
cdr3_aa: CASSHQIGTYEQYF
cdr3_nt: TGTGCCAGCAGCCACCAGATTGGGACCTACGAGCAGTACTTC

v_call: TRBV12-3/TRBV12-4
clone_size: many
j_call: TRBJ1-1
d_call: TRBD1
cdr3_aa: CASSLAGQGGTEAFF
cdr3_nt: TGTGCCAGCAGTTTGGCGGGACAGGGCGGAACTGAAGCTTTCTTT

v_call: TRBV27
clone_size: NA
j_call: TRBJ2-3
d_call: NA
cdr3_aa: CASSLWSSTDTQYF
cdr3_nt: TGTGCCAGCAGTTTATGGTCTAGCACAGATACGCAGTATTTT

v_call: TRBV28
clone_size: NA
j_call: TRBJ2-3
d_call: TRBD1
cdr3_aa: CASSPGQAYYTDTQYF
cdr3_nt: TGTGCCAGCAGTCCCGGACAGGCCTACTACACAGATACGCAGTATTTT

v_call: TRBV9
clone_size: few
j_call: TRBJ2-1
d_call: NA
cdr3_aa: CASSPRTLYNEQFF
cdr3_nt: TGTGCCAGCAGCCCAAGGACGCTTTACAATGAGCAGTTCTTC

v_call: TRBV6-2/TRBV6-3
clone_size: few
j_call: TRBJ1-4
d_call: NA
cdr3_aa: CASSFGQTNEKLFF
cdr3_nt: TGTGCCAGCAGTTTCGGACAGACTAATGAAAAACTGTTTTTT

v_call: TRBV10-3
clone_size: NA
j_call: TRBJ2-2
d_call: NA
cdr3_aa: CAISPTPGELFF
cdr3_nt: TGTGCCATCAGCCCCACCCCAGGGGAGCTGTTTTTT

v_call: TRBV3-1
clone_size: many
j_call: TRBJ1-1
d_call: NA
cdr3_aa: CASSQAGGHTEAFF
cdr3_nt: TGTGCCAGCAGCCAGGCAGGAGGGCACACTGAAGCTTTCTTT

v_call: TRBV7-9
clone_size: many
j_call: TRBJ2-1
d_call: NA
cdr3_aa: CASTPPQGDEQFF
cdr3_nt: TGTGCCAGCACCCCACCCCAGGGCGATGAGCAGTTCTTC

v_call: TRBV5-5
clone_size: NA
j_call: TRBJ2-3
d_call: TRBD2
cdr3_aa: CASSPRLAGGLYTDTQYF
cdr3_nt: TGTGCCAGCAGCCCAAGACTAGCGGGGGGGCTATACACAGATACGCAGTATTTT

v_call: TRBV10-1
clone_size: many
j_call: TRBJ1-2
d_call: NA
cdr3_aa: CASSESEGRIDKSYGYTF
cdr3_nt: TGCGCCAGCAGTGAGTCGGAGGGTAGGATTGACAAATCCTATGGCTACACCTTC

v_call: TRBV18
clone_size: many
j_call: TRBJ1-1
d_call: NA
cdr3_aa: CASSPPGRPEGTEAFF
cdr3_nt: TGTGCCAGCTCACCACCGGGCAGGCCAGAAGGCACTGAAGCTTTCTTT

v_call: TRBV7-9
clone_size: many
j_call: TRBJ2-1
d_call: TRBD1
cdr3_aa: CASSLGGQGEQFF
cdr3_nt: TGTGCCAGCAGCTTAGGAGGACAGGGAGAGCAGTTCTTC

v_call: TRBV2
clone_size: once
j_call: TRBJ2-7
d_call: NA
cdr3_aa: CATYTGAGSYEQYF
cdr3_nt: TGTGCCACTTATACCGGGGCAGGGTCCTACGAGCAGTACTTC

v_call: TRBV11-2
clone_size: many
j_call: TRBJ2-5
d_call: TRBD1
cdr3_aa: CASSLSTGGQETQYF
cdr3_nt: TGTGCCAGCAGCTTAAGTACAGGGGGCCAAGAGACCCAGTACTTC

v_call: TRBV2
clone_size: many
j_call: TRBJ1-4
d_call: NA
cdr3_aa: CASSAGDNSLPNEKLFF
cdr3_nt: TGTGCCAGCAGTGCCGGGGACAACTCCTTGCCGAATGAAAAACTGTTTTTT

v_call: TRBV18
clone_size: few
j_call: TRBJ1-1
d_call: TRBD1
cdr3_aa: CASSATGGHTEAFF
cdr3_nt: TGTGCCAGCTCAGCGACAGGGGGTCACACTGAAGCTTTCTTT

v_call: TRBV7-2
clone_size: many
j_call: TRBJ2-5
d_call: NA
cdr3_aa: CASSRNGETQYF
cdr3_nt: TGTGCCAGCAGCCGTAACGGAGAGACCCAGTACTTC

v_call: TRBV28
clone_size: many
j_call: TRBJ2-1
d_call: TRBD2
cdr3_aa: CASRRGGGEDEQFF
cdr3_nt: TGTGCCAGCCGGCGGGGGGGTGGCGAGGATGAGCAGTTCTTC

v_call: TRBV6-6
clone_size: NA
j_call: TRBJ1-1
d_call: TRBD1
cdr3_aa: CASSYASGGTEAFF
cdr3_nt: TGTGCCAGCAGTTACGCCTCAGGGGGTACTGAAGCTTTCTTT

v_call: TRBV6-1
clone_size: many
j_call: TRBJ1-1
d_call: NA
cdr3_aa: CASQANVNTEAFF
cdr3_nt: TGTGCCAGCCAGGCGAATGTCAACACTGAAGCTTTCTTT

v_call: TRBV2
clone_size: NA
j_call: TRBJ2-3
d_call: TRBD2
cdr3_aa: CASSPGLAGVGRDTQYF
cdr3_nt: TGTGCCAGCAGTCCGGGACTAGCGGGAGTGGGGAGGGATACGCAGTATTTT